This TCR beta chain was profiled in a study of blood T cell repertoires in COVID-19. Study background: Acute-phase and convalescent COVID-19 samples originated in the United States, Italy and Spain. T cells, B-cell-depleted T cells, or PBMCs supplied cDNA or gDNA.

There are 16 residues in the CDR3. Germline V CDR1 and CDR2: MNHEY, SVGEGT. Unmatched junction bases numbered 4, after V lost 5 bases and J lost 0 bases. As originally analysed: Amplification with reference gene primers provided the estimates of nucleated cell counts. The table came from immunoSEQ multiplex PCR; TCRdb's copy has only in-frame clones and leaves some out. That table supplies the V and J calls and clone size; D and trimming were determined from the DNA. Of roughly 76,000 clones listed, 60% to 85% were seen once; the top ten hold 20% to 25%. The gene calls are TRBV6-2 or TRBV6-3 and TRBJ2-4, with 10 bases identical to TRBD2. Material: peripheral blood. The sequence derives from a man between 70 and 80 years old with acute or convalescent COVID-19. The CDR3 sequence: CASSIPSGRAKNIQYF. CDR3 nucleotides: TGTGCCAGCAGTATACCTAGCGGGAGAGCCAAAAACATTCAGTACTTC.